This entry lists 2 T cell receptor beta chains sequenced from one sample in a study of CD8 T cells in Susac syndrome. RNA, at about 0.45 to 1 ug, was reverse transcribed with random hexamers. TCRdb re-derived calls from the immunoSEQ multiplex PCR reads in MiXCR, one entry per CDR3 protein. The profile covers about 180,000 distinct CDR3 sequences, with 95% to 97% appearing a single time and around 0.12% taken by the ten largest. The sequenced sample was CD4+ T cells from PBMCs. Source of these receptors: a human donor with Susac syndrome.

This clonotype was detected a few times. The chain has TRBV4-3 and TRBJ2-5, with no clear D. Germline lookup yields CDR1 LGHNA and CDR2 YSLEER. The CDR3 sequence is 13 residues long. Trimming stripped 0 bases from V and 5 bases from J, with 7 bases between. This chain's CDR3 is CASSQDRRETQYF. DNA for the CDR3: TGCGCCAGCAGCCAAGATCGACGGGAGACCCAGTACTTC.

The rearrangement links TRBV7-9 to TRBJ2-2, with D tentatively TRBD2 (6 bases). This CDR3 is built from 16 residues. V gave up 5 bases and J gave up 0 bases, with 13 bases separating them. Germline CDR1 is SEHNR and CDR2 is FQNEAQ (reference sequence). Here the CDR3 DNA reads TGTGCCAGCAGCCCGTTCGGGAGCCCGAACACCGGGGAGCTGTTTTTT. It codes for CASSPFGSPNTGELFF.